A selection of T cell receptor beta chains follows, all from one sample in a study of blood T cells in healthy people across ages. TCRdb fed the 5' RACE reads into MiXCR, producing one record per CDR3 protein. The top ten hold approximately 0.79% of the sample, which has roughly 1 million distinct CDR3 sequences, less than 25% seen once. In addition, the sample was reused for a study of T cells of mothers and their children.

The sequenced sample consisted of blood. These receptors came from a girl aged 2 to 10 in good health. Both conserved end residues are part of each CDR3. The D gene is left open where the match is weak. For some rows the clone size is stated as once, few or many, or as a class when expanded; others skip it.

cdr3_aa cdr3_nt clone_size v_call d_call j_call
CSVLGGALSYEQYF TGCAGCGTTCTGGGAGGGGCCCTCTCCTACGAGCAGTACTTC few TRBV29-1 TRBD2 TRBJ2-7
CASSKGTSGPNRHLSSYNEQFF TGCGCCAGCAGCAAGGGGACTAGCGGGCCCAATAGACACCTCAGCTCCTACAATGAGCAGTTCTTC - TRBV5-1 TRBD2 TRBJ2-1
CAGVPASSYEQYF TGTGCCGGCGTCCCTGCGAGCTCCTACGAGCAGTACTTC - TRBV7-9 - TRBJ2-7
CASSLPGQVLSGANVLTF TGTGCCAGCAGCTTACCGGGACAGGTCCTCTCTGGGGCCAACGTCCTGACTTTC - TRBV7-9 TRBD1 TRBJ2-6
CASSLWASLQETQYF TGTGCCAGCAGTTTATGGGCTAGCCTCCAAGAGACCCAGTACTTC few TRBV27 - TRBJ2-5
CASRTVENTEAFF TGTGCCAGCCGGACAGTAGAGAACACTGAAGCTTTCTTT - TRBV4-2 - TRBJ1-1
CASSYSPNQETQYF TGTGCCAGCAGTTACTCCCCTAACCAGGAGACCCAGTACTTC - TRBV6-2/TRBV6-3 - TRBJ2-5
CASSQGRNGPELAYEQYF TGTGCCAGCAGCCAAGGAAGGAACGGACCCGAGTTAGCCTACGAGCAGTACTTC - TRBV4-2 - TRBJ2-7
CASSFAREEPQHF TGTGCCAGCAGTTTCGCGAGGGAGGAGCCCCAGCATTTT - TRBV12-3/TRBV12-4 - TRBJ1-5
CASSYSWAGANVLTF TGTGCCAGCAGTTACAGTTGGGCTGGGGCCAACGTCCTGACTTTC - TRBV6-5 - TRBJ2-6
CSARDALSHLSAENIQYF TGCAGTGCTAGAGACGCGCTATCCCATCTTTCGGCGGAAAACATTCAGTACTTC few TRBV20-1 - TRBJ2-4
CASSPTGLAYNEQFF TGTGCCAGCAGCCCGACGGGACTAGCTTACAATGAGCAGTTCTTC - TRBV7-9 TRBD2 TRBJ2-1
CARRQGDNEKLFF TGCGCCAGAAGACAGGGGGATAATGAAAAACTGTTTTTT - TRBV5-1 TRBD1 TRBJ1-4
CSARDGGAYETQYF TGCAGTGCTAGAGACGGGGGGGCGTATGAGACCCAGTACTTC - TRBV20-1 TRBD2 TRBJ2-5
CASPPGTRSTDTQYF TGTGCCAGCCCCCCCGGGACTAGGAGCACAGATACGCAGTATTTT few TRBV28 TRBD2 TRBJ2-3
CASRPPDNNEQFF TGCGCCAGCCGGCCCCCGGACAACAATGAGCAGTTCTTC - TRBV5-1 - TRBJ2-1
CASTDWGSQRTGELFF TGTGCCAGCACTGATTGGGGCTCTCAGAGGACCGGGGAGCTGTTTTTT - TRBV11-2 - TRBJ2-2
CSASASGAEEYF TGCAGTGCTAGCGCTAGCGGGGCAGAAGAGTACTTC few TRBV20-1 TRBD2 TRBJ2-5
CASTGQPLNF TGTGCCAGCACCGGACAGCCCTTGAATTTT - TRBV6-4 - TRBJ1-5
CASSPYMAEAFF TGTGCCAGCAGCCCCTACATGGCTGAAGCTTTCTTT - TRBV7-9 - TRBJ1-1
CASGQGQPAGKLFF TGTGCCAGCGGCCAAGGACAGCCGGCGGGAAAACTGTTTTTT - TRBV3-1 - TRBJ1-4
CASSFGRVAGNNEQFF TGTGCCAGCAGTTTCGGTCGGGTAGCGGGTAACAATGAGCAGTTCTTC - TRBV12-3/TRBV12-4 TRBD2 TRBJ2-1
CASGSRGGYGYTF TGTGCCAGCGGATCGAGAGGGGGCTATGGCTACACCTTC - TRBV27 - TRBJ1-2
CASTLADSRNQPQHF TGTGCCAGCACCTTGGCGGACAGCCGCAATCAGCCCCAGCATTTT few TRBV28 - TRBJ1-5